This TCR beta chain was obtained from a study of shared clonotypes between healthy human individuals. Study background: The cohort comprised a couple of women and a few men. Their ages spanned 18 to 49 years.

This CDR3 is built from 11 residues. Germline V gene data show CDR1 as DFQATT and CDR2 as SNEGSKA (reference sequence). Trimming took 1 base from V and 8 from J, leaving 8 bases between them. Produced via immunoSEQ multiplex PCR; TCRdb's table is partial and in-frame only. The table has roughly 2.2 million clones, over 85% seen once; the top ten hold 0.39%. The chain uses TRBV20-1 and TRBJ1-2; the D is unclear. The TCR originated in a man aged 18 to 29 in good health. Some clones in this sample may be carry-over from other donors' samples. Sequenced input: naive CD4+ T cells from PBMCs. Subset meaning: CD45RA+ positively selected. DNA of the CDR3: TGCAGTGCTAGAGCCATGGGGGGCTACACCTTC. This gives the protein CSARAMGGYTF.